This T cell receptor beta chain stems from a study of blood T cell repertoires in COVID-19. Trimming took 7 bases from V and 9 from J, leaving 18 bases between them. Germline V gene lookup returns CDR1 LNHDA and CDR2 SQIVND (reference sequence). This CDR3 comprises 13 residues. Using immunoSEQ multiplex PCR, the repertoire was profiled, and TCRdb retains in-frame clones only, with some absent. The table lists under 100,000 clones, over 80% of them singletons. This clone was picked up one time. The source material was peripheral blood. The V and J genes are TRBV19 and TRBJ1-1; D not resolved. This receptor was identified in a woman aged 55-69 years with active COVID-19. The DNA of the CDR3 is TGTGCCAGTAACGGCCCGAGCGCCTTAAAAGCTTTCTTT. Its protein product is CASNGPSALKAFF.